The clone carrying this T cell receptor beta chain has just a few counts. Tagging with unique molecular identifiers was applied to individual cDNA molecules. One entry per CDR3 protein, called by TCRdb with MiXCR from the 5' RACE reads. The sample records more than 85,000 distinct CDR3 sequences, 16% being singletons. The germline gives CDR1 DFQATT, CDR2 SNEGSKA (reference sequence). V was cut by 0 bases and J by 2 bases, with 11 bases left in between. The CDR3 has 15 residues. This entry comes from a study of early T cells in non-severe SARS-CoV-2 infection. This chain joins TRBV20-1 and TRBJ1-3; D call uncertain. Material: whole blood. This TCR derives from an adult who was a healthcare worker with PCR-confirmed SARS-CoV-2 infection or an uninfected control (not recorded which). For the CDR3, the DNA is TGCAGTGCTAGAGAGGGGATGAAGACTGGAAACACCATATATTTT. This codes for CSAREGMKTGNTIYF.